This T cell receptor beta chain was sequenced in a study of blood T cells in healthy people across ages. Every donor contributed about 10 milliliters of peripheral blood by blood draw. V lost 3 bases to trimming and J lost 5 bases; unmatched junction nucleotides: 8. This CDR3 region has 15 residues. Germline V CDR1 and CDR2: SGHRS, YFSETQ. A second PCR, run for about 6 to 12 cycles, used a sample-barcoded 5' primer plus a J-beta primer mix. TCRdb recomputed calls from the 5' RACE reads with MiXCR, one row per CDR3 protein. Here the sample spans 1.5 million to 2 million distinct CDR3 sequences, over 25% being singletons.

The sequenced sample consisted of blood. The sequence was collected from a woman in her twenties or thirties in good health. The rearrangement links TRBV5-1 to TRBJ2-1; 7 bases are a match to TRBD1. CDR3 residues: CASSSTRQGNNEQFF. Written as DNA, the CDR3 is TGCGCCAGCAGCTCTACCCGACAGGGTAACAATGAGCAGTTCTTC.